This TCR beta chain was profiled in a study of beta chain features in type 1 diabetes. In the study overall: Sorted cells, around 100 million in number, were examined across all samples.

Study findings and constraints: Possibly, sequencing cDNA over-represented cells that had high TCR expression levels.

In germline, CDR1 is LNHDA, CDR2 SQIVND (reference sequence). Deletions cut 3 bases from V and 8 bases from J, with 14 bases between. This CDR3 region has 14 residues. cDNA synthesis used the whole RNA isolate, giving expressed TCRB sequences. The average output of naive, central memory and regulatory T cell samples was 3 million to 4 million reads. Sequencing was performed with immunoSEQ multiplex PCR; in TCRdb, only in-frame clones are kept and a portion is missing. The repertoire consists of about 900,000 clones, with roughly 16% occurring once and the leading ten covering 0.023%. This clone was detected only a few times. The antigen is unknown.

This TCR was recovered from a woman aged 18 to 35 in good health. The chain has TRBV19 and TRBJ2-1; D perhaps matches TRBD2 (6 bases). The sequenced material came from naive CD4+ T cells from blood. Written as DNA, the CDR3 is TGTGCCAGTAGTATGTCGGGCGGGATCGATGAGCAGTTCTTC. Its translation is CASSMSGGIDEQFF.